The 12 T cell receptor beta chains below were found in one sample sequenced in a study of identical twins. TCRdb re-analysed the 5' RACE reads in MiXCR, keeping a single row per CDR3 protein. Found here are approximately 500,000 distinct CDR3 sequences, 20% to 25% of them singletons; the top ten hold 2.5% to 3.5%. This sample also appeared in a second study, on T cells expressing NK-cell markers.

The specimen sequenced was CD4+ T cells sorted from blood. The receptors derive from a woman between 18 and 29 years old in good health.

In its sample, this clonotype was seen once. The chain employs TRBV7-2 and TRBJ2-5; D is unclear. CDR3 length equals 14 residues. Germline V lookup: CDR1 SGHTA, CDR2 FQGNSA. Trimming left V 1 base short and J 2 bases short, with 8 bases between. In DNA, the CDR3 is TGTGCCAGCAGCTTAGTATTTCCACAAGAGACCCAGTACTTC. It is translated as CASSLVFPQETQYF.

This clonotype was detected only a few times. The chain employs TRBV4-3 and TRBJ2-2; a possible D gene is TRBD1 (6 bases). CDR3 size: 15 residues. The germline gives CDR1 LGHNA, CDR2 YSLEER. V was pared by 4 bases and J by 2 bases, with 11 bases between. CDR3 sequence reads: CASSRGTQNTGELFF. The CDR3 bases are TGCGCCAGCAGCCGGGGGACACAAAACACCGGGGAGCTGTTTTTT.

This sequence joins TRBV7-9 and TRBJ1-1; tentative D call: TRBD1 (5 bases). Trimming took 5 bases from V and 0 from J, leaving 10 bases between them. From germline, CDR1 is SEHNR and CDR2 FQNEAQ (reference sequence). The CDR3 is made up of 14 amino acids. CDR3: CASSPTVLNTEAFF. Written as DNA, the CDR3 is TGTGCCAGCAGCCCGACAGTCCTGAACACTGAAGCTTTCTTT.

This chain connects TRBV5-6 to TRBJ1-2; weak D call: TRBD1 (5 bases). From germline, CDR1 is SGHDT and CDR2 YYEEEE. The V end was cut by 2 bases, the J end by 6 bases, with 11 bases between. This CDR3 is built from 13 residues. The DNA for the CDR3 is TGTGCCAGCAGCTTTATCCAGACAGATGGCTACACCTTC. Encoded protein: CASSFIQTDGYTF. The full variable domain, with the rest looked up from reference TRBV5-6 and TRBJ1-2, is DAGVTQSPTHLIKTRGQQVTLRCSPKSGHDTVSWYQQALGQGPQFIFQYYEEEERQRGNFPDRFSGHQFPNYSSELNVNALLLGDSALYLCASSFIQTDGYTFGSGTRLTVV.

The V and J genes are TRBV20-1 and TRBJ2-5; either TRBD1 or TRBD2 may supply D (5 bases each). V lost 3 bases to trimming and J lost 1 base, with 12 bases between them. In germline, CDR1 is DFQATT, CDR2 SNEGSKA (reference sequence). This CDR3 has 14 amino acids. The CDR3 region is CSASPPGPQETQYF. The CDR3 bases are TGCAGTGCTAGTCCTCCGGGACCCCAAGAGACCCAGTACTTC.

The V and J genes are TRBV5-1 and TRBJ2-3, with D tentatively TRBD2 (6 bases). V was clipped by 0 bases and J by 6 bases, with 11 bases between them. CDR1 and CDR2 from the germline V gene are SGHRS and YFSETQ. This CDR3 region has 14 residues. The CDR3 here is CASSLDSGEDTQYF. CDR3 DNA sequence: TGCGCCAGCAGCTTGGATTCGGGGGAGGATACGCAGTATTTT.

This clonotype is a singleton in its sample. The V and J genes are TRBV7-2 and TRBJ2-7, with TRBD1 matching over 7 bases. Germline lookup yields CDR1 SGHTA and CDR2 FQGNSA. The CDR3 loop spans 14 amino acids. With V trimmed by 4 bases and J by 2 bases, 5 bases remained unmatched. CDR3 residues: CASSYRGQTYEQYF. CDR3 nucleotide sequence: TGTGCCAGCAGCTATAGGGGACAGACCTACGAGCAGTACTTC.

This clonotype was seen repeatedly, ten times or more. This chain connects TRBV20-1 to TRBJ2-7; TRBD2 aligns across 10 bases. The CDR3 consists of 13 residues. Germline trimming cut 2 bases from V and 2 bases from J; bases unmatched to any gene: 0. The germline V gene encodes CDR1 DFQATT and CDR2 SNEGSKA (reference sequence). This chain's CDR3 is CSARLAGAYEQYF. CDR3 in DNA: TGCAGTGCTAGACTAGCGGGGGCCTACGAGCAGTACTTC.

This chain connects TRBV7-9 to TRBJ2-1; no definite D call. Deletions cut 9 bases from V and 3 bases from J, with 9 bases between. The CDR3 runs 12 residues. The germline gives CDR1 SEHNR, CDR2 FQNEAQ (reference sequence). CDR3 in amino acids: CARTNYYNEQFF. CDR3 bases: TGTGCCAGGACCAACTACTACAATGAGCAGTTCTTC.

For this clonotype: This may arise from a read error, as a much more abundant clone is one base away. V usage is TRBV20-1 and J usage is TRBJ2-2, with 9 bases aligning to TRBD2. The germline V gene encodes CDR1 DFQATT and CDR2 SNEGSKA (reference sequence). This CDR3 contains 16 residues. The CDR3 reads CCARDPAGGRAGELFF. The CDR3 DNA reads as TGCTGTGCTAGAGATCCGGCGGGGGGGCGCGCCGGGGAGCTGTTTTTT.

The table lists this clonotype with many counts. This chain connects TRBV4-3 to TRBJ1-6; D ambiguous. CDR3 length: 14 residues. Germline V gene data show CDR1 as LGHNA and CDR2 as YSLEER. The V and J ends lost 0 bases and 6 bases respectively, with 6 bases between them. In nucleotides, the CDR3 is TGCGCCAGCAGCCAAGAATCCGGTAATTCACCCCTCCACTTT. Protein product: CASSQESGNSPLHF.

This clonotype has more than one count but fewer than ten. The chain is built from TRBV5-1 and TRBJ2-3, with TRBD2 as a possible D gene (5 bases). The germline gives CDR1 SGHRS, CDR2 YFSETQ. This CDR3 contains 16 residues. Trimming cost V 3 bases and J 0 bases, with 14 bases left between them. CDR3 coding DNA: TGCGCCAGCAGCTGGGGTGGACTGTATAGCACAGATACGCAGTATTTT. It translates to CASSWGGLYSTDTQYF.